This entry features one TCR beta chain sequence. Its specificity is unknown. Data came from immunoSEQ multiplex PCR; TCRdb stores just in-frame clones and leaves some out. The sample has 50,000 to 75,000 clones, about 84% seen once; the top ten hold more than 8.5%. The record originates from a study of glioma-infiltrating T cells after dendritic cell vaccination. At the level of the study: Monocyte-derived dendritic cells, cultured approximately seven days with IL-4 and GM-CSF, were pulsed with autologous tumor lysate. Patients received three intradermal dendritic cell vaccine injections at biweekly intervals.

This sample's time point: after dendritic cell vaccination, including at tumor progression/relapse. PBMC sampling occurred before vaccination, two weeks after the third dose, and at progression. Study-level findings and limits: Patients with more pretreatment TILs had longer time to progression and survival.

The CDR3 length is 14 residues. Germline V lookup: CDR1 SEHNR, CDR2 FQNEAQ (reference sequence). Losses at the gene ends were 7 bases for V and 2 bases for J; bases not matched to a gene: 4. The genes are TRBV7-9 and TRBJ2-5; 10 nucleotides line up with TRBD1. This receptor was taken from a human donor with glioblastoma. The sample here was blood, taken after dendritic cell vaccination. The CDR3 here is CASNDRGLQETQYF. CDR3 bases: TGTGCCAGCAATGACAGGGGGCTTCAAGAGACCCAGTACTTC.